This T cell receptor (beta chain) was obtained from a study of CD4 and CD8 cells across lung adenocarcinoma regions. TCRdb ran MiXCR on the PCR reads and lists one entry per CDR3 protein. Counted here are approximately 9,100 distinct CDR3 sequences, 45% to 60% occurring once; the ten biggest clones make up approximately 17%. This CDR3 has 14 residues. Between the trimmed V and J ends, which lost 8 bases and 1 base, there was a span of 14 bases. Looked up from germline, CDR1 is MNHNS and CDR2 is SASEGT. The patients had localized lung adenocarcinoma, a non-small cell subtype. V usage is TRBV6-1 and J usage is TRBJ1-2; D is unclear. This clonotype originated in a male donor with lung adenocarcinoma. The CD4 and CD8 labels of this study may be unreliable. The sample consisted of CD4+ T cells from the margin of a lung tumor. CDR3 nucleotides: TGTGCCAGCTCCTCCCCGCGGGGTAACTATGGCTACACCTTC. It yields the protein CASSSPRGNYGYTF.